This record looks at one T cell receptor (beta chain) sequence and its context. These data are taken from a study of blood T cell repertoires in COVID-19. As for the study in general: Sites across the United States, Italy and Spain contributed samples from acute and convalescent COVID-19.

Germline loops: CDR1 KGHDR, CDR2 SFDVKD. V lost 7 bases, J lost 6 bases, and 10 bases lay in between. The CDR3 spans 12 residues. Original data processing: Amplification of reference gene primers was used by the study to estimate nucleated cell counts. The assay was immunoSEQ multiplex PCR, and TCRdb's table has in-frame clones only and misses some. The D gene and trimming were derived from the DNA, and the V and J assignments and clone size from that table. This sample has hundreds of thousands of clones; 87% occur once, and the top ten carry more than 10%. What was sequenced was peripheral blood. The sequence was collected from a woman younger than 35 who had recovered from COVID-19. The chain has TRBV24-1 and TRBJ2-3; D may be TRBD1 (6 bases). CDR3 in amino acids: CATRGAGDTQYF. CDR3 DNA sequence: TGTGCCACCAGGGGGGCCGGGGATACGCAGTATTTT.